Here is one TCR beta chain with its context. Antigen: not known. The sample is drawn from a study of cytomegalovirus exposure and HLA in healthy donors. Findings and limits, study-wide: Cytomegalovirus association was listed for 150 to 200 TCR beta chains. Reports indicated that the classifier achieved high specificity and sensitivity in diagnosing cytomegalovirus status.

Trimming cost V 3 bases and J 5 bases, with 23 bases left between them. Germline V lookup: CDR1 SGHVS, CDR2 FQNEAQ. This CDR3 has 17 residues. The assay was immunoSEQ multiplex PCR, and TCRdb's table has in-frame clones only and misses some. This table has more than 250,000 clones, roughly 90% appearing once. What was sequenced was PBMCs. The clonotype was recovered from a woman aged 25-40 years in good health and CMV-seropositive. The chain has TRBV7-8 and TRBJ2-7; no clear D. The CDR3 is CASSFEATSAFLDEQYF. CDR3 in DNA: TGTGCCAGCAGCTTTGAGGCGACAAGCGCCTTCCTAGACGAGCAGTACTTC.